This TCR beta chain was recorded in a study of PD-L1 blockade in urothelial cancer. The CDR3 runs to 17 residues. Germline assignment: CDR1 SGHKS and CDR2 YYEKEE (reference sequence). Germline trimming cut 4 bases from V and 5 bases from J; bases unmatched to any gene: 12. Profiled with immunoSEQ multiplex PCR; TCRdb holds only in-frame clones, not every one. The sample contains about 130,000 clones, less than 85% of which appear only once. Indicated time point: pretreatment peripheral blood. This material consisted of PBMCs, taken around atezolizumab (anti-PD-L1) treatment. This TCR came from a man in his fifties with urothelial cancer. The rearrangement uses TRBV5-5 and TRBJ2-2; TRBD2 agrees at 9 bases. The CDR3 sequence is CASSRGASGMVTGELFF. CDR3 nucleotides: TGTGCCAGCAGCCGGGGGGCTAGCGGGATGGTTACCGGGGAGCTGTTTTTT.